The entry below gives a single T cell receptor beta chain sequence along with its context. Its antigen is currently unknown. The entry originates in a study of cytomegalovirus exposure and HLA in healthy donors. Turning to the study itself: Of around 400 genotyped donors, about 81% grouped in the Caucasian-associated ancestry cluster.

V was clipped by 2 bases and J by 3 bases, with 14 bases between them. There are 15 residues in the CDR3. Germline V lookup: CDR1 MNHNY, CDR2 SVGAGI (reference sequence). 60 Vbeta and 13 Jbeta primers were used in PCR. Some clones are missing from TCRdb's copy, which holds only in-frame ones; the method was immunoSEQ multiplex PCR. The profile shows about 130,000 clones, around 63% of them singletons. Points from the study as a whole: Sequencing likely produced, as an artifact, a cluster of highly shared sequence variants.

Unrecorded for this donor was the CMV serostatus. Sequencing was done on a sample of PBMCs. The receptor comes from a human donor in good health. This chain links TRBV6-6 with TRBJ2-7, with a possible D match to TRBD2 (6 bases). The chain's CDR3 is CASSYMASGSYEQYF. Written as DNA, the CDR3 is TGTGCCAGCAGTTACATGGCCTCCGGGAGCTACGAGCAGTACTTC.